These 29 T cell receptor beta chains were sequenced from one sample in a study of blood T cell repertoires in COVID-19. Sequencing used immunoSEQ multiplex PCR; TCRdb keeps in-frame clones, though not all of them. The repertoire includes about 300,000 clones, approximately 86% of them detected once, and 1.3% sits in the top ten. The sample was peripheral blood. The receptors originated from a man in his 70s with acute or convalescent COVID-19.

The V gene is TRBV7-2, the J gene TRBJ1-2; the match to TRBD1 covers 11 bases. From germline, CDR1 is SGHTA and CDR2 FQGNSA. There are 14 residues in the CDR3. After removal of 3 bases from V and 7 bases from J, the junction contained 4 bases not matched to a gene. The CDR3 region is CASSFRGTGGGYTF. The CDR3, as DNA: TGTGCCAGCAGCTTTAGGGGGACAGGGGGTGGCTACACCTTC. The full variable domain, in which reference TRBV7-2 and TRBJ1-2 provide the parts outside the CDR3, is GAGVSQSPSNKVTEKGKDVELRCDPISGHTALYWYRQSLGQGLEFLIYFQGNSAPDKSGLPSDRFSAERTGGSVSTLTIQRTQQEDSAVYLCASSFRGTGGGYTFGSGTRLTVV.

V usage is TRBV11-2 and J usage is TRBJ1-4; D might be TRBD1 (5 bases). The CDR3 has 16 amino acids. V was trimmed by 4 bases and J by 3 bases, leaving 15 bases between them. Germline CDR1 reads SGHAT; CDR2 reads FQNNGV. CDR3: CASSSTGGISNEKLFF. Written as DNA, the CDR3 is TGTGCCAGCAGCTCAACGGGGGGGATCTCTAATGAAAAACTGTTTTTT.

The chain uses TRBV2 and TRBJ2-6; TRBD2 agrees at 7 bases. CDR1 SNHLY and CDR2 FYNNEI come from the germline V gene. Trimming removed 3 bases from V and 0 bases from J; junction bases left unmatched: 2. CDR3 length equals 16 residues. This chain's CDR3 is CASSEGGSSGANVLTF. CDR3 bases: TGTGCCAGCAGTGAGGGCGGGAGCTCTGGGGCCAACGTCCTGACTTTC.

The CDR3 DNA follows: TGCGCCAGCAGTCCTCGCGACGGCAGGGGGCAGGAGGAAAAACTGTTTTTT. It encodes CASSPRDGRGQEEKLFF. The genes are TRBV23-1 and TRBJ1-4; 8 bases line up with TRBD1. TRBV23-1 is sorted into the ORF group, with uncertain function. V lost 4 bases and J lost 8; bases outside the gene matches: 15. The CDR3 has 17 amino acids.

The chain joins TRBV28 to TRBJ1-5, with TRBD1 matching 7 bases. Germline CDR1 MDHEN, CDR2 SYDVKM. V lost 5 bases and J lost 3; bases outside the gene matches: 7. The CDR3 spans 15 residues. The CDR3 region has the DNA TGTGCCAGCAGTCCGGGGACAGCTCCCAATCAGCCCCAGCATTTT. The encoded protein is CASSPGTAPNQPQHF.

V usage is TRBV19 and J usage is TRBJ1-5; unclear D gene. Germline values: CDR1 LNHDA, CDR2 SQIVND (reference sequence). Trimming took off 3 bases at V and 4 bases at J, with 13 bases between the two ends. This CDR3 region has 15 residues. CDR3 sequence reads: CASSIGRVMNQPQHF. For the CDR3, the DNA is TGTGCCAGTAGTATTGGGCGAGTTATGAATCAGCCCCAGCATTTT.

This clone was observed a single time. The chain joins TRBV2 to TRBJ2-1; 9 positions agree with TRBD1. The CDR3 extends over 16 amino acids. The trim removed 6 bases at V and 4 bases at J, leaving 10 bases unmatched. Germline CDR1 and CDR2: SNHLY and FYNNEI. The CDR3 reads CASRAMGTGTYNEQFF. The CDR3 DNA reads as TGTGCCAGCAGGGCAATGGGGACAGGGACTTACAATGAGCAGTTCTTC.

The rearrangement links TRBV6-5 to TRBJ2-1; TRBD2 matches at 7 bases. The germline V gene has CDR1 MNHEY and CDR2 SVGAGI. The CDR3 contains 12 residues. V trimming: 4 bases; J trimming: 9 bases; junction bases outside the gene matches: 3. CDR3 in amino acids: CASSSGGPEQFF. The CDR3 DNA reads as TGTGCCAGCAGTTCGGGGGGACCTGAGCAGTTCTTC.

The chain employs TRBV3-1 (or the pseudogene TRBV3-2) and TRBJ2-1, with TRBD2 matching 11 bases. V was clipped by 6 bases and J by 5 bases; unmatched bases: 3. Germline assignment: CDR1 LGHDT and CDR2 YNNKEL (reference sequence). This CDR3 contains 14 residues. In DNA form, the CDR3 reads TGTGCCAGCAGTCTAGCGGGAGGAGACAATGAGCAGTTCTTC. The encoded protein is CASSLAGGDNEQFF.

The CDR3 protein is CASYPGTLRETQYF. The CDR3 region has the DNA TGTGCCAGCTATCCCGGGACACTGAGGGAGACCCAGTACTTC. The chain carries TRBV28 and TRBJ2-5, with TRBD1 as a possible D gene (6 bases). Germline loops: CDR1 MDHEN, CDR2 SYDVKM. V lost 8 bases and J 5 bases, leaving 18 bases between the germline ends. The CDR3 has 14 residues.

The chain is built from TRBV6-2 or TRBV6-3 and TRBJ2-7, with TRBD1 matching 12 bases. CDR1 and CDR2 (germline): MNHEY, SVGEGT. V shed 6 bases, J shed 7 bases, and the junction held 10 bases outside the gene matches. This CDR3 is built from 15 residues. CDR3 in amino acids: CASSLLRDRGREQYF. In nucleotides, the CDR3 is TGTGCCAGCAGCCTCCTCCGGGACAGGGGGCGGGAGCAGTACTTC.

V is TRBV7-2 and J is TRBJ1-6, with 7 bases fitting TRBD1. V dropped 4 bases and J dropped 7; count of bases not matched to a gene: 7. The CDR3 is made up of 15 amino acids. The germline V gene encodes CDR1 SGHTA and CDR2 FQGNSA. The CDR3 here is CASSSGAGGNSPLHF. The DNA of the CDR3 is TGTGCCAGCAGCTCCGGGGCAGGGGGAAATTCACCCCTCCACTTT.

The V and J genes are TRBV2 and TRBJ2-2; 11 bases agree with TRBD2. Losses at the gene ends were 10 bases for V and 7 bases for J; bases not matched to a gene: 5. There are 13 residues in the CDR3. The germline V gene encodes CDR1 SNHLY and CDR2 FYNNEI. DNA of the CDR3: TGTGCCATCGGGACTAGCGGTGGCGGGGAGCTGTTTTTT. It specifies CAIGTSGGGELFF. The variable domain in full, completed from reference TRBV2 and TRBJ2-2, reads EPEVTQTPSHQVTQMGQEVILRCVPISNHLYFYWYRQILGQKVEFLVSFYNNEISEKSEIFDDQFSVERPDGSNFTLKIRSTKLEDSAMYFCAIGTSGGGELFFGEGSRLTVL.

V gene TRBV18 combines with J gene TRBJ2-7; 11 nucleotides align to TRBD2. The CDR3 has 18 amino acids. Trimming at V came to 4 bases and at J to 2 bases, leaving 13 bases not matched to a gene. Germline CDR1 is KGHSH and CDR2 is LQKENI. Here the CDR3 DNA reads TGTGCCAGCTCACTCGTTGGTCTAGCGGGGGGTCGCCCCTACGAGCAGTACTTC. Its protein product is CASSLVGLAGGRPYEQYF.

The V and J genes are TRBV28 and TRBJ1-2; 7 positions agree with TRBD1. J lost 5 bases, V lost 5 bases, and 11 bases had no gene match. Looked up from germline, CDR1 is MDHEN and CDR2 is SYDVKM. The CDR3 consists of 15 residues. CDR3 in amino acids: CASSTPGTAPYGYTF. CDR3 in DNA: TGTGCCAGCAGTACGCCCGGGACAGCACCTTATGGCTACACCTTC.

V is TRBV2 and J is TRBJ2-3, with TRBD2 matching over 9 bases. CDR1 SNHLY and CDR2 FYNNEI come from the germline V gene. This CDR3 is 16 amino acids long. V shed 2 bases and J 1 base; nucleotides not matched to a gene: 4. In DNA, the CDR3 is TGTGCCAGCAGTGAAAGGGCTAGCGGGGGCACAGATACGCAGTATTTT. It yields the protein CASSERASGGTDTQYF.

This chain uses TRBV11-2 with TRBJ1-6, with D possibly TRBD1 on 5 matching bases. The CDR3 covers 15 residues. Germline loops: CDR1 SGHAT, CDR2 FQNNGV. V shed 5 bases and J shed 5 bases, with 13 bases lying between them. CDR3 amino acids: CASSPTGRDNSPLHF. CDR3 nucleotide sequence: TGTGCCAGCAGCCCAACAGGAAGGGATAATTCACCCCTCCACTTT.

In its sample, this clone was seen a few times. The chain uses TRBV3-1 (or the pseudogene TRBV3-2) and TRBJ1-3; D gene ambiguous. CDR3 length: 16 amino acids. The germline CDR1 and CDR2 sequences are LGHDT and YNNKEL (reference sequence). Trimming pared 4 bases from V and 0 bases from J, leaving 13 bases between. CDR3 bases: TGTGCCAGCAGCCGGCCCAGAAGAAACTCTGGAAACACCATATATTTT. Encoded protein: CASSRPRRNSGNTIYF.

The CDR3 is CASSPTPPSNQPQHF. The CDR3 nucleotides read TGTGCCAGTAGCCCGACACCACCAAGCAATCAGCCCCAGCATTTT. The rearrangement joins TRBV19 to TRBJ1-5; no clear D gene. The CDR3 is made up of 15 amino acids. V lost 6 bases and J 1 base, leaving 13 bases between the germline ends. Per the germline V gene, CDR1 is LNHDA and CDR2 is SQIVND (reference sequence).

The rearrangement links TRBV7-9 to TRBJ2-7; D uncertain. Germline V lookup: CDR1 SEHNR, CDR2 FQNEAQ (reference sequence). V was cut by 1 base and J by 6 bases, with 10 bases left in between. This CDR3 is built from 13 residues. In nucleotides, the CDR3 is TGTGCCAGCAGCTTAGTAGAACGAGGCGAGCAGTACTTC. Protein product: CASSLVERGEQYF. The full variable domain, completed using reference TRBV7-9 and TRBJ2-7, is DTGVSQNPRHKITKRGQNVTFRCDPISEHNRLYWYRQTLGQGPEFLTYFQNEAQLEKSRLLSDRFSAERPKGSFSTLEIQRTEQGDSAMYLCASSLVERGEQYFGPGTRLTVT.

The chain carries TRBV3-1 (or the pseudogene TRBV3-2) and TRBJ2-3; possibly TRBD2 for D (6 bases). Germline assignment: CDR1 LGHDT and CDR2 YNNKEL (reference sequence). The V end lost 3 bases, the J end lost 2 bases, and 12 bases lay between the germline ends. This CDR3 region has 15 residues. This CDR3 is CASSHRGTDTDTQYF. Written as DNA, the CDR3 is TGTGCCAGCAGCCACCGGGGGACTGACACAGATACGCAGTATTTT.

This clone was observed a single time. The chain has TRBV12-3 or TRBV12-4 and TRBJ1-5; D unclear. CDR3 size: 12 residues. V was pared by 3 bases and J by 5 bases, with 5 bases between. Here the CDR3 DNA reads TGTGCCAGCAGTTTCAGTCATCAGCCCCAGCATTTT. Protein: CASSFSHQPQHF.

The DNA for the CDR3 is TGCAGCGTTGTACGGGCGGGGGGTTCCACAGATACGCAGTATTTT. Residues: CSVVRAGGSTDTQYF. This sequence joins TRBV29-1 and TRBJ2-3; 8 bases line up with TRBD2. V gave up 4 bases and J gave up 2 bases; unmatched junction bases: 8. Germline CDR1 reads SQVTM; CDR2 reads ANQGSEA. CDR3 size: 15 residues.

The J gene is TRBJ2-1, the V gene TRBV4-3; 7 bases map to TRBD1. The junction had 3 bases not matched to a gene; V was cut back by 0 bases and J by 4 bases. This CDR3 spans 15 amino acids. The germline gives CDR1 LGHNA, CDR2 YSLEER. Here the CDR3 reads CASSQEQGRYNEQFF. CDR3 nucleotides: TGCGCCAGCAGCCAAGAACAGGGGCGTTACAATGAGCAGTTCTTC.

The chain has TRBV7-8 and TRBJ2-1; 8 bases match TRBD2. The V gene end was trimmed by 1 base and the J gene end by 2 bases; junction bases not matched to a gene: 4. Germline assignment: CDR1 SGHVS and CDR2 FQNEAQ. The CDR3 sequence is 16 residues long. The CDR3 nucleotides are TGTGCCAGCAGCTTAGTAGGCGGGAGGACCTACAATGAGCAGTTCTTC. It yields the protein CASSLVGGRTYNEQFF.

The chain has TRBV7-9 and TRBJ1-5; D gene ambiguous. This CDR3 comprises 14 residues. V gave up 5 bases and J gave up 6 bases, with 14 bases separating them. From germline, CDR1 is SEHNR and CDR2 FQNEAQ (reference sequence). CDR3 bases: TGTGCCAGCAGCGAGAGCTCGGGGTTTCAGCCCCAGCATTTT. It is translated as CASSESSGFQPQHF.

The chain uses TRBV5-4 and TRBJ2-5; 10 bases fit TRBD2. V lost 3 bases, J lost 3 bases, and 5 bases stayed unmatched. The CDR3 loop spans 15 amino acids. Germline V gives CDR1 SGHNT, CDR2 YYREEE (reference sequence). The CDR3 sequence is CASSSHSGGKETQYF. The DNA for the CDR3 is TGTGCCAGCAGCTCACATAGCGGGGGGAAAGAGACCCAGTACTTC. The variable domain in full, with the rest retrieved from reference TRBV5-4 and TRBJ2-5, is ETGVTQSPTHLIKTRGQQVTLRCSSQSGHNTVSWYQQALGQGPQFIFQYYREEENGRGNFPPRFSGLQFPNYSSELNVNALELDDSALYLCASSSHSGGKETQYFGPGTRLLVL.

The chain recombines TRBV5-1 with TRBJ2-5; 9 nucleotides align to TRBD1. Trimming at V came to 4 bases and at J to 3 bases, leaving 4 bases not matched to a gene. Germline-derived CDR1 and CDR2 are SGHRS and YFSETQ. This CDR3 has 14 residues. The CDR3 nucleotides read TGCGCCAGCAGCCCGGGACAGGGTAAAGAGACCCAGTACTTC. This translates into CASSPGQGKETQYF.

The chain recombines TRBV7-9 with TRBJ1-5; D perhaps matches TRBD1 (6 bases). Trimming stripped 1 base from V and 5 bases from J, with 9 bases between. Looked up from germline, CDR1 is SEHNR and CDR2 is FQNEAQ (reference sequence). CDR3 size: 14 residues. The CDR3 region is CASSLEGGHQPQHF. CDR3 bases: TGTGCCAGCAGCTTAGAGGGGGGGCATCAGCCCCAGCATTTT.